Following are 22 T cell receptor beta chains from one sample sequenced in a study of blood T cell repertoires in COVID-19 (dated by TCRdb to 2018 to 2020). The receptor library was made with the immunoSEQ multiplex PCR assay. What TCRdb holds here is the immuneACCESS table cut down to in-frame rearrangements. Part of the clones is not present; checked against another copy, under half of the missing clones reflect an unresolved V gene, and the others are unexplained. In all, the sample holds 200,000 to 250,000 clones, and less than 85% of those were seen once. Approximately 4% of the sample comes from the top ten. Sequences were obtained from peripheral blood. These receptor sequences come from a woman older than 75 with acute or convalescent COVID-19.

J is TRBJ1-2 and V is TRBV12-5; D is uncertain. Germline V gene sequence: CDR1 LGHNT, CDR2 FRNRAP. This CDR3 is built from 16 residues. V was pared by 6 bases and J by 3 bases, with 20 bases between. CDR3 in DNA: TGTGCTAGTGGATGGAGAACCGGAGGGATGGACTATGGCTACACCTTC. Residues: CASGWRTGGMDYGYTF.

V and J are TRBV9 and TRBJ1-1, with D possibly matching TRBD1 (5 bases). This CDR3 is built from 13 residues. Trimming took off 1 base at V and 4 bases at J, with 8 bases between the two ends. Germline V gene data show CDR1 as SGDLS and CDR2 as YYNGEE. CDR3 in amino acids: CASSVRGGTEAFF. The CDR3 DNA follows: TGTGCCAGCAGCGTAAGGGGAGGCACTGAAGCTTTCTTT.

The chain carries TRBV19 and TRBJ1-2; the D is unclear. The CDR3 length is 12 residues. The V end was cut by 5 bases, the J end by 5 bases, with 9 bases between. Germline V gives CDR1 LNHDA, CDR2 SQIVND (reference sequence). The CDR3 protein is CASSLEIYGYTF. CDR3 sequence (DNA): TGTGCCAGTAGTCTGGAGATATATGGCTACACCTTC.

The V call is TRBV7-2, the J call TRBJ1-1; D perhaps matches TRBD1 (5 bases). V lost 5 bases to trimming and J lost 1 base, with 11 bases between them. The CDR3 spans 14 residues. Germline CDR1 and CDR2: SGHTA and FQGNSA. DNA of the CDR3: TGTGCCAGCAGCCTCGGGGGACCGAACACTGAAGCTTTCTTT. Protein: CASSLGGPNTEAFF.

CDR3: CASSLGGGLKNTIYF. CDR3 sequence (DNA): TGTGCCAGCTCCCTTGGTGGGGGCCTAAAAAACACCATATATTTT. The chain uses TRBV7-9 and TRBJ1-3, with D perhaps TRBD1 (6 bases). Looked up from germline, CDR1 is SEHNR and CDR2 is FQNEAQ (reference sequence). CDR3 length: 15 amino acids. Trimming took 8 bases from V and 6 from J, leaving 20 bases between them.

The chain's CDR3 is CASSLGAGLDYGYTF. CDR3 coding DNA: TGTGCCAGCAGCTTGGGGGCAGGGCTTGACTATGGCTACACCTTC. The rearrangement joins TRBV5-4 to TRBJ1-2; weak D call: TRBD1 (5 bases). V gave up 0 bases and J gave up 3 bases, with 12 bases separating them. Germline-derived CDR1 and CDR2 are SGHNT and YYREEE (reference sequence). This CDR3 region has 15 residues. The whole variable domain, remainder taken from reference TRBV5-4 and TRBJ1-2, is ETGVTQSPTHLIKTRGQQVTLRCSSQSGHNTVSWYQQALGQGPQFIFQYYREEENGRGNFPPRFSGLQFPNYSSELNVNALELDDSALYLCASSLGAGLDYGYTFGSGTRLTVV.

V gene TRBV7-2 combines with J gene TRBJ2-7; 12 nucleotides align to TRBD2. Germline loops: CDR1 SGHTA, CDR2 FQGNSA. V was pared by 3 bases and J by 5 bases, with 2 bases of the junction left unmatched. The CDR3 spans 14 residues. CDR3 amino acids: CASSLTSGGNEQYF. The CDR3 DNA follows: TGTGCCAGCAGCTTGACTAGCGGGGGTAACGAGCAGTACTTC.

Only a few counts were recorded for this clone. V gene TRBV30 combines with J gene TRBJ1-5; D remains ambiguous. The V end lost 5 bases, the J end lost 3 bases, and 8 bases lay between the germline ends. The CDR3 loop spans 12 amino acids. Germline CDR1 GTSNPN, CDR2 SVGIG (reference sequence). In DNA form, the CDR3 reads TGTGCCTGGGAGAATAACAATCAGCCCCAGCATTTT. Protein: CAWENNNQPQHF.

CDR3 loop: CASSLVQGPTEAFF. In DNA form, the CDR3 reads TGTGCCAGCAGCTTAGTGCAGGGCCCCACTGAAGCTTTCTTT. This chain joins TRBV11-3 and TRBJ1-1; TRBD1 is a possible D gene (5 bases). Trimming took off 1 base at V and 4 bases at J, with 10 bases between the two ends. This CDR3 is 14 amino acids long. Germline loops: CDR1 SGHNT, CDR2 YENEEA.

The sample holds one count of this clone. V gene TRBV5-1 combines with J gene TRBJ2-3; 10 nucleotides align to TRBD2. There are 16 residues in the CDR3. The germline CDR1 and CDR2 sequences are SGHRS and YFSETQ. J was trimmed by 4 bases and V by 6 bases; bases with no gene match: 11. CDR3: CASTRDGSGRADTQYF. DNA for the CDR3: TGCGCCAGCACCCGAGACGGGAGCGGGAGGGCAGATACGCAGTATTTT.

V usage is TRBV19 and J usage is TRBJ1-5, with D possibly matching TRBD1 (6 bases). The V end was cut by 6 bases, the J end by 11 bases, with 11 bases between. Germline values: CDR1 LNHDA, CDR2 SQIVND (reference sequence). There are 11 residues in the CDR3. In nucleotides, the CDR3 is TGTGCCAGTAGCCCGGGACAAACCCAGCATTTT. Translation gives CASSPGQTQHF.

CDR3 protein: CASSTSGGIYEQYF. The CDR3 DNA follows: TGTGCCAGCAGTACTAGCGGGGGGATTTACGAGCAGTACTTC. The chain carries TRBV7-2 and TRBJ2-7, with 12 nucleotides matching TRBD2. This CDR3 comprises 14 residues. Germline CDR1 is SGHTA and CDR2 is FQGNSA. Losses at the gene ends were 6 bases for V and 4 bases for J; bases not matched to a gene: 4.

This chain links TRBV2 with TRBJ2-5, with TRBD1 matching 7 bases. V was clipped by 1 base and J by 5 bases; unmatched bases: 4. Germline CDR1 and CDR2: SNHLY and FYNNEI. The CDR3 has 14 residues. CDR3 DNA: TGTGCCAGCAGTGAAGAAGGGGGCCGGGAGACCCAGTACTTC. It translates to CASSEEGGRETQYF.

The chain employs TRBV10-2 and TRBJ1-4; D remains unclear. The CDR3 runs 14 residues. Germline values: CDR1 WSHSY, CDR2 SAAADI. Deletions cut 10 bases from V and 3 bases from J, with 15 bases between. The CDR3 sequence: CATQEKLSNEKLFF. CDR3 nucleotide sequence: TGCGCCACCCAGGAAAAGCTATCTAATGAAAAACTGTTTTTT.

CDR3 in DNA: TGTGCCAGCAGCGTAGGAAGGACAGTGGGGACGCAGTATTTT. It codes for CASSVGRTVGTQYF. V is TRBV9 and J is TRBJ2-3; perhaps TRBD1 as D (6 bases). CDR1 and CDR2 from the germline V gene are SGDLS and YYNGEE. This CDR3 is built from 14 residues. The ends were cut back, 0 bases at V and 9 bases at J, with 14 bases in the middle.

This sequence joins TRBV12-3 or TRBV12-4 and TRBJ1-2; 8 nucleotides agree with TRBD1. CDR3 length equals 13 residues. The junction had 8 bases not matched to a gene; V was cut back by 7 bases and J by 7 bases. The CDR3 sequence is CASIQDRAGGYTF. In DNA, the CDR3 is TGTGCCAGCATCCAGGACAGGGCCGGTGGCTACACCTTC.

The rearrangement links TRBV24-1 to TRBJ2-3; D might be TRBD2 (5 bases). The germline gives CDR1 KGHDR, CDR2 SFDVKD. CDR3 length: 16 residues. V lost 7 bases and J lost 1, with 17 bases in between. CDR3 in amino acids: CATSRGEGWGTDTQYF. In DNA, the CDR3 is TGTGCCACCAGCCGAGGCGAGGGTTGGGGCACAGATACGCAGTATTTT.

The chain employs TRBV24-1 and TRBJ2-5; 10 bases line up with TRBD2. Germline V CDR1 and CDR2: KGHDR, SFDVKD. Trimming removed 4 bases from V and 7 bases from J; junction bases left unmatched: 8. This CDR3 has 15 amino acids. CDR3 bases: TGTGCCACCAGTGAAGGGAGCGGGGGGGTCAGGACCCAGTACTTC. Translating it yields CATSEGSGGVRTQYF.

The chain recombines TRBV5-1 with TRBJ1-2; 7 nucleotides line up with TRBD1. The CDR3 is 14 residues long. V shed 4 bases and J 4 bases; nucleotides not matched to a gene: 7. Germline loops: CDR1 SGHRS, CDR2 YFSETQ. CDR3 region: CASSPGQSVYGYTF. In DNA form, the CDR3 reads TGCGCCAGCAGCCCGGGACAGTCGGTCTATGGCTACACCTTC.

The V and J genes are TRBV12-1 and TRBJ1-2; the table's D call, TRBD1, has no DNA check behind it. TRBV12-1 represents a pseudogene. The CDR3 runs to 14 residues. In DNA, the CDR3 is TGTGCCAGCAGCGGGACAGGCCCAAGCGATGGCTACACCTTC. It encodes CASSGTGPSDGYTF.

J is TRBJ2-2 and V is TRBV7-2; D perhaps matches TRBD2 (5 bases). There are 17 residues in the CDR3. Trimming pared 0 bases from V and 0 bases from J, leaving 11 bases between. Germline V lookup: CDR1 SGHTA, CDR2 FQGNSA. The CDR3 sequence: CASSLARVGSNTGELFF. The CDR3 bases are TGTGCCAGCAGCTTAGCGCGGGTAGGGTCGAACACCGGGGAGCTGTTTTTT.

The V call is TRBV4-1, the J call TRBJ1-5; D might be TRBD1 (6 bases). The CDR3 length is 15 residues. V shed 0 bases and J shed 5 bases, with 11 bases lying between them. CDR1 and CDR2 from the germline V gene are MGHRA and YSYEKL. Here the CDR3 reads CASSQDRGADQPQHF. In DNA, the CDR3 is TGCGCCAGCAGCCAAGATCGGGGGGCTGATCAGCCCCAGCATTTT.